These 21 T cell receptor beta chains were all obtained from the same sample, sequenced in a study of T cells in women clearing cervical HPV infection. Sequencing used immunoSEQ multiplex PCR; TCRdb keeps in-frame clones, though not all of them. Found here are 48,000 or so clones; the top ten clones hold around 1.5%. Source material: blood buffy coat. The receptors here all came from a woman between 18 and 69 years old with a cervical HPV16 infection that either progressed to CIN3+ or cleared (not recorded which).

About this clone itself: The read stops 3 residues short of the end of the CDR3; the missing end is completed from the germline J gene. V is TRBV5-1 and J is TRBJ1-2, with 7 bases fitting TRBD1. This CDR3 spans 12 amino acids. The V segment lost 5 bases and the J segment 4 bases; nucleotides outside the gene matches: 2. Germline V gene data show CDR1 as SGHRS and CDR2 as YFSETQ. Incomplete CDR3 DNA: TGCGCCAGCAGAGGGGGCGTCTATGGC. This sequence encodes CASRGGVYG. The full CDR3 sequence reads CASRGGVYGYTF.

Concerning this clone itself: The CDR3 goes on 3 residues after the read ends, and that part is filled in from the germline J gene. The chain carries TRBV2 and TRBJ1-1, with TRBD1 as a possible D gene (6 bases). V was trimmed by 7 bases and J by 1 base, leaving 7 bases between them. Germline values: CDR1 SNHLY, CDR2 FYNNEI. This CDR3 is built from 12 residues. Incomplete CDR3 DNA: TGTGCCAGCAAACAGGGGAACACTGAA. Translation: CASKQGNTE. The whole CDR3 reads CASKQGNTEAFF.

CDR3 DNA (partial): TGCAGTGCTGGGGTGCGGGAGCCTAATGAAAAA. Residues: CSAGVREPNEK. The whole CDR3 reads CSAGVREPNEKLFF. V and J are TRBV20-1 and TRBJ1-4; D is uncertain. The read terminates 3 residues ahead of where the CDR3 ends, so the germline J gene completes it. CDR3 length: 14 residues. Trimming shortened V by 5 bases and J by 3 bases, and 13 bases separated the two germline ends. Germline-derived CDR1 and CDR2 are DFQATT and SNEGSKA (reference sequence).

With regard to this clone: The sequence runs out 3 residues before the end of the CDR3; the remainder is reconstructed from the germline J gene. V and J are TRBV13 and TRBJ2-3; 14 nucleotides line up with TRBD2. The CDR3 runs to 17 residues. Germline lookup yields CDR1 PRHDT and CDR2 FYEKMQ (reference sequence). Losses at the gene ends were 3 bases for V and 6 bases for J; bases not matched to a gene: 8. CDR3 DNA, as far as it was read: TGTGCCAGCAGCTTCACCGTGACTAGCGGGGGGGCTGATACG. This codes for CASSFTVTSGGADT. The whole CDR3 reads CASSFTVTSGGADTQYF.

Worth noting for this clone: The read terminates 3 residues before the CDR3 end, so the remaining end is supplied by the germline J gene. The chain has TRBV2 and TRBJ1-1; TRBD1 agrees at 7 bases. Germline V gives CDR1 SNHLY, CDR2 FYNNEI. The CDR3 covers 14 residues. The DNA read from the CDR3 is TGTGCCAGCAGTGAATCCTTTTCGACAGGGGAA. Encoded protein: CASSESFSTGE. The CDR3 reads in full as CASSESFSTGEAFF.

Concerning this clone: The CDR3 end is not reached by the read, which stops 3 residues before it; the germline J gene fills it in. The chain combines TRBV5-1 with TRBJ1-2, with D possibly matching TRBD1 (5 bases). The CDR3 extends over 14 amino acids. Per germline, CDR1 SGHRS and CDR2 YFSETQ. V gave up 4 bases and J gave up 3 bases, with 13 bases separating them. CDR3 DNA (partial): TGCGCCAGCAGCCTTGGAGGGGTTGACTATGGC. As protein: CASSLGGVDYG. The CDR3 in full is CASSLGGVDYGYTF.

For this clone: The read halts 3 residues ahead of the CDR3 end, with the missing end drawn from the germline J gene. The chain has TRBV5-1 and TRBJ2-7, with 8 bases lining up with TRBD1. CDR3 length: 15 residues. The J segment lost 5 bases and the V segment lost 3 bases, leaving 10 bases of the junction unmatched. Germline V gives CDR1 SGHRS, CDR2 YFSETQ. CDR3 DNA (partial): TGCGCCAGCAGCTCCAGGAGACAGGGGACCCACGAG. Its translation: CASSSRRQGTHE. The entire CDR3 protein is CASSSRRQGTHEQYF.

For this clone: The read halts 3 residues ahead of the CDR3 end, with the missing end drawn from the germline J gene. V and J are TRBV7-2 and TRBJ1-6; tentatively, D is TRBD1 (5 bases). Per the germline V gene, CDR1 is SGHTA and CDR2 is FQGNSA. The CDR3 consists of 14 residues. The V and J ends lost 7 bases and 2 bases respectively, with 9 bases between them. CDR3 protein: CASTDRAYNSPLHF. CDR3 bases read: TGTGCCAGCACCGACAGAGCCTATAATTCACCC.

This CDR3 reads CSASQPDRGTDTQYF. Partial CDR3 DNA: TGCAGTGCTTCTCAACCCGACAGAGGCACAGATACG. The chain is built from TRBV20-1 and TRBJ2-3; a possible D gene is TRBD1 (5 bases). The read ends 3 residues before the CDR3 terminus; that terminus is restored from the germline J gene. V lost 5 bases and J 1 base, leaving 16 bases between the germline ends. The germline V gene encodes CDR1 DFQATT and CDR2 SNEGSKA (reference sequence). CDR3 size: 15 residues.

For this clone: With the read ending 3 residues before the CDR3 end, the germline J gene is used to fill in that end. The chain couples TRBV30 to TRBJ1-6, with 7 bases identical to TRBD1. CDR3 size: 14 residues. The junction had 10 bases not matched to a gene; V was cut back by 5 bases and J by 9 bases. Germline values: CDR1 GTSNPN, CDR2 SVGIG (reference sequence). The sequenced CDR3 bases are TGTGCCTGGGGGACAGTGGCTCTCTTTTCACCC. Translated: CAWGTVALFSP. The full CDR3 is CAWGTVALFSPLHF.

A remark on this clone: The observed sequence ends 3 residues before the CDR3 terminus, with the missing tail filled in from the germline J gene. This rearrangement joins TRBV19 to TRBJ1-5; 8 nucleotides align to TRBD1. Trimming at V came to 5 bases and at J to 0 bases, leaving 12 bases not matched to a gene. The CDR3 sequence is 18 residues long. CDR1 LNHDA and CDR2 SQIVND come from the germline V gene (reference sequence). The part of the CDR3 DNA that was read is TGTGCCAGTAGTCCTTCCGGGACAGGCACTTATAGCAATCAGCCC. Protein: CASSPSGTGTYSNQP. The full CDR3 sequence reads CASSPSGTGTYSNQPQHF.

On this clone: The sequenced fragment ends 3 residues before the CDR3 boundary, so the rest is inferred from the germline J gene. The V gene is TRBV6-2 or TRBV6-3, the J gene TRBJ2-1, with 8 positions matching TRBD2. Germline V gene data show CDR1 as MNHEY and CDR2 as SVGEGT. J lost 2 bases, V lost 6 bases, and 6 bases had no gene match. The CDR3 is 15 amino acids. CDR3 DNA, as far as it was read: TGTGCCAGCAGATTCAGCGGGGGCCCCTACAATGAG. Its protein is CASRFSGGPYNE. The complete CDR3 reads CASRFSGGPYNEQFF.

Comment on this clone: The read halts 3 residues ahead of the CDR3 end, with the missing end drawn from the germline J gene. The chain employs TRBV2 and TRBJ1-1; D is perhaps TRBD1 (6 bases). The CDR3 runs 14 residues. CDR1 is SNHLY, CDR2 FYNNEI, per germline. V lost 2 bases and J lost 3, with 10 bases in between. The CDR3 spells CASSEQGRHTEAFF. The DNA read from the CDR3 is TGTGCCAGCAGTGAACAGGGGCGGCACACTGAA.

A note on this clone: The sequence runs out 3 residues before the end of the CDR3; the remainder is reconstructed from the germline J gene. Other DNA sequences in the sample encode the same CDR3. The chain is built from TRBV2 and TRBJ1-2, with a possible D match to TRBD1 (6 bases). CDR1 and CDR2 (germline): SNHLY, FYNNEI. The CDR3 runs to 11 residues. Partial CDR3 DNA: TGTGCCCCGGGAGGGGGGGAGGGC. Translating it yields CAPGGGEG. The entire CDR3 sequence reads CAPGGGEGYTF.

The part of the CDR3 DNA that was read is TGCAGTGCTAGTATCGGGTACGACGAG. As protein: CSASIGYDE. The full CDR3 protein reads CSASIGYDEQYF. The chain employs TRBV20-1 and TRBJ2-7; D call uncertain. The read gets to within 3 residues of the CDR3 end, and the germline J gene fills in the rest. V shed 3 bases and J shed 5 bases, with 11 bases lying between them. The CDR3 runs to 12 residues. CDR1 DFQATT and CDR2 SNEGSKA come from the germline V gene (reference sequence).

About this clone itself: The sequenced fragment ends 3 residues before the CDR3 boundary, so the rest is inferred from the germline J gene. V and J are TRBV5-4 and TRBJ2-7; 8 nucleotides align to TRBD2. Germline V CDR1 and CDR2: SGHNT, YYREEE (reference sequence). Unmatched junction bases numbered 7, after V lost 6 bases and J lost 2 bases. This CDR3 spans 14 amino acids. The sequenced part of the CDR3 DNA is TGTGCCAGCACCGCGGGACTAGAAGCCTACGAG. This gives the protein CASTAGLEAYE. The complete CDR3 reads CASTAGLEAYEQYF.

Here the CDR3 reads CAWGHLNTEAFF. The CDR3 DNA, read in part, is TGTGCCTGGGGACACCTAAACACTGAA. The rearrangement uses TRBV30 and TRBJ1-1, with D tentatively TRBD1 (5 bases). The missing CDR3 end, 3 residues past where the read stops, is filled in from the germline J gene. Germline V CDR1 and CDR2: GTSNPN, SVGIG (reference sequence). Trimming shortened V by 5 bases and J by 2 bases, and 9 bases separated the two germline ends. The CDR3 has 12 amino acids.

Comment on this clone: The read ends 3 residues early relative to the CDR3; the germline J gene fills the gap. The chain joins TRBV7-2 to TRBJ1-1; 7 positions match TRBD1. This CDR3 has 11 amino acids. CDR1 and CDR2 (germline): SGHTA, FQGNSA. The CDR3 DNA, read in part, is TGTGCCAGCAGCTTCTCAGGGGGG. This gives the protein CASSFSGG. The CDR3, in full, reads CASSFSGGAFF.

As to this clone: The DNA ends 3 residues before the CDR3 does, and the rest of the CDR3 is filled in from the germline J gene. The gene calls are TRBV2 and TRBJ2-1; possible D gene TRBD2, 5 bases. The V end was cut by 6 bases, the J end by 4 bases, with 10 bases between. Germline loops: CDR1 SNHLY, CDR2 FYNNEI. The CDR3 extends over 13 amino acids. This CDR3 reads CASRATRYNEQFF. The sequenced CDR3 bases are TGTGCCAGCAGAGCTACTAGGTACAATGAG.

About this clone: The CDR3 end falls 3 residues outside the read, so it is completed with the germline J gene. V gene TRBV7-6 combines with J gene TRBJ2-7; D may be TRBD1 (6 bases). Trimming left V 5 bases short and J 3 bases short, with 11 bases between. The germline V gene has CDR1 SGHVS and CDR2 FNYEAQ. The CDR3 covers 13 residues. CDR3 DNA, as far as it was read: TGTGCCAGCAGCCCCGGACAGTACTACGAG. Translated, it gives CASSPGQYYE. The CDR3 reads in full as CASSPGQYYEQYF.

The CDR3 sequence: CASSEATLAGAYEQYF. Partial CDR3 DNA: TGTGCCAGCAGTGAAGCTACACTAGCGGGAGCCTACGAG. The V gene is TRBV6-1, the J gene TRBJ2-7, with 11 positions matching TRBD2. The CDR3 end lies 3 residues beyond the end of the read and is filled in from the germline J gene. The junction had 3 bases not matched to a gene; V was cut back by 0 bases and J by 2 bases. The germline V gene encodes CDR1 MNHNS and CDR2 SASEGT. CDR3 length equals 16 residues.